This T cell receptor beta chain emerged from a study of cytomegalovirus exposure and HLA in healthy donors. The study, taken as a whole, reports: Later work showed greater clonal expansion in HLA-associated TCR beta chains than in equally common others.

Regarding this clone: Its antigen remains unknown.

PCR primers comprised 60 Vbeta and 13 Jbeta primers. The assay was immunoSEQ multiplex PCR, and TCRdb's table has in-frame clones only and misses some. The sample lists about 270,000 clones; roughly 70% were seen once. The length of the CDR3 is 14 residues. Germline CDR1 reads SGHRS; CDR2 reads YFSETQ. After removal of 4 bases from V and 1 base from J, the junction contained 4 bases not matched to a gene. Sequenced input: PBMCs. This TCR was recovered from a female donor in good health and CMV-seronegative. This chain joins TRBV5-1 and TRBJ2-7; TRBD1 matches 8 bases. CDR3 bases: TGCGCCAGCAGCATAACAGGGGGGTCCTACGAGCAGTACTTC. Translating gives CASSITGGSYEQYF.